This is a list of T cell receptor beta chains from one sample in a study of blood T cell repertoires in COVID-19. Data came from immunoSEQ multiplex PCR; TCRdb stores just in-frame clones and leaves some out. The table lists some 250,000 clones, about 90% of them singletons. The sample taken for sequencing was peripheral blood. The source of these receptors is a woman in her 30s with COVID-19, enrolled during active disease. The CDR3 runs from the conserved cysteine through the conserved F or W. The order of the fields is V gene, J gene, CDR3 length, CDR3 protein.

TRBV30	TRBJ2-1	15	CAWSVWGSPSSVQFF
TRBV11-2	TRBJ2-7	16	CASSLEAGGYSYEQYF
TRBV5-4	TRBJ2-6	13	CASLRAGANVLTF
TRBV27	TRBJ2-7	16	CASSLSLDRPAYEQYF
TRBV5-4	TRBJ1-6	15	CASSYDRAYNSPLHF
TRBV18	TRBJ1-2	14	CASSPNAGYYGYTF
TRBV5-1	TRBJ1-6	13	CASSLGGGWAPHF
TRBV20-1	TRBJ1-4	12	CSASNRVEKLFF
TRBV5-8	TRBJ1-1	15	CASSWGVVGNTEAFF
TRBV7-9	TRBJ2-5	13	CASSLASEETQYF
TRBV6-6	TRBJ1-3	13	CARETGKGNTIYF
TRBV28	TRBJ2-7	11	CASSLNYGQYF
TRBV7-8	TRBJ2-7	14	CASSFRTGLYEQYF
TRBV5-1	TRBJ1-1	14	CASSRSRQAAEAFF
TRBV19	TRBJ2-5	15	CASSRRGAGFETQYF
TRBV28	TRBJ2-1	10	CATSRNEQFF
TRBV7-2	TRBJ1-3	15	CASSWTGTSGNTIYF
TRBV5-1	TRBJ1-6	14	CASSLGQFNSPLHF
TRBV5-1	TRBJ1-2	14	CASSFFLGSGGYTF
TRBV7-9	TRBJ1-6	12	CALGDRRSPLHF
TRBV19	TRBJ1-2	14	CASSQQALSFGYTF
TRBV12-3/TRBV12-4	TRBJ2-3	11	CASTTTDTQYF
TRBV18	TRBJ2-5	14	CASSPGHHQETQYF
TRBV6-5	TRBJ1-6	13	CASRGQNNSPLHF
TRBV3-1/TRBV3-2	TRBJ1-5	13	CASSQDAVQPQHF
TRBV4-1	TRBJ1-2	15	CASSLIPGILYGYTF
TRBV28	TRBJ1-1	13	CASSLIGVSEAFF
TRBV5-1	TRBJ1-6	15	CASSFSGQGVSPLHF
TRBV10-3	TRBJ1-6	13	CAISEDTYSPLHF
TRBV3-1/TRBV3-2	TRBJ2-2	14	CASSQVLGAGELFF
TRBV3-1/TRBV3-2	TRBJ1-6	20	CASSQERGGYRGFTNSPLHF
TRBV7-2	TRBJ2-1	19	CASSLGLRVAGGLENEQFF
TRBV27	TRBJ2-1	14	CASRGLAAWYEQFF
TRBV5-6	TRBJ1-6	17	CASSPTFGGLYNSPLHF
TRBV18	TRBJ2-5	11	CASLGQETQYF
TRBV7-8	TRBJ1-5	15	CASNPGQGLNQPQHF
TRBV4-2	TRBJ2-1	17	CASSRGRTSGGDDEQFF